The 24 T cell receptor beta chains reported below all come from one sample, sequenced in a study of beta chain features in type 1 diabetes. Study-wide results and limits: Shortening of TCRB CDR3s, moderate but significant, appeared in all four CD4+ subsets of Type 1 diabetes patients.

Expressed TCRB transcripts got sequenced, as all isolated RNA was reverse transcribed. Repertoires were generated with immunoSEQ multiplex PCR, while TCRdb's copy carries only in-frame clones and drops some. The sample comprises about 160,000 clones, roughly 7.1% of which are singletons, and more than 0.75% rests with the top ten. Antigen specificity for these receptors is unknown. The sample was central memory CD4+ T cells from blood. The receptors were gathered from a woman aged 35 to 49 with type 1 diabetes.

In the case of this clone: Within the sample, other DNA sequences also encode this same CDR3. The CDR3 region is CASSFQGTDGNTIYF. In DNA, the CDR3 is TGTGCCAGCAGCTTTCAAGGGACAGATGGAAACACCATATATTTT. The gene calls are TRBV7-2 and TRBJ1-3; 7 nucleotides align to TRBD1. The CDR3 length is 15 residues. V lost 3 bases, J lost 3 bases, and 5 bases stayed unmatched. CDR1 and CDR2 from the germline V gene are SGHTA and FQGNSA.

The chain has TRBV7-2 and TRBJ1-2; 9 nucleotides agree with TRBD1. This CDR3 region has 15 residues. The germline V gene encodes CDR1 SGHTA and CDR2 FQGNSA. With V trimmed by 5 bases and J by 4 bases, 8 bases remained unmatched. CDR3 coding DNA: TGTGCCAGCAGCCCGTTGACAGGGGGAATCTATGGCTACACCTTC. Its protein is CASSPLTGGIYGYTF.

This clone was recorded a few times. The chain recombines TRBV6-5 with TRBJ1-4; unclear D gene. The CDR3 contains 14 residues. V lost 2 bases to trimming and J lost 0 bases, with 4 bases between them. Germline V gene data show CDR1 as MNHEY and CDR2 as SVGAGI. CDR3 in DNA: TGTGCCAGCAGTTACCAGACAACTAATGAAAAACTGTTTTTT. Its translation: CASSYQTTNEKLFF.

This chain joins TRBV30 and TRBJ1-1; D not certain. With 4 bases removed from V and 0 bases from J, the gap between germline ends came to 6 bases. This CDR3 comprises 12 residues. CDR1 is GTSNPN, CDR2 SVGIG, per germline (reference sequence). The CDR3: CAWISVNTEAFF. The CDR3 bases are TGTGCCTGGATATCAGTGAACACTGAAGCTTTCTTT.

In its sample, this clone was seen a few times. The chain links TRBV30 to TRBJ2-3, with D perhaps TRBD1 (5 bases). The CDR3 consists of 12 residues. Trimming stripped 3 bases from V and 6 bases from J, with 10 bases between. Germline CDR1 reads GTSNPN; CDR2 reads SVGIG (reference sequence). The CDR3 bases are TGTGCCTGGAGAGGGGAAGGGGATACGCAGTATTTT. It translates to CAWRGEGDTQYF.

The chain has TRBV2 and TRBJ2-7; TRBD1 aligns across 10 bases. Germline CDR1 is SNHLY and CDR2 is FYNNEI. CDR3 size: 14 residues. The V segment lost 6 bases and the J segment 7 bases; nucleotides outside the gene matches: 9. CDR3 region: CASRAGTGVREQYF. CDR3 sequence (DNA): TGTGCCAGCAGGGCCGGGACAGGGGTCAGAGAGCAGTACTTC.

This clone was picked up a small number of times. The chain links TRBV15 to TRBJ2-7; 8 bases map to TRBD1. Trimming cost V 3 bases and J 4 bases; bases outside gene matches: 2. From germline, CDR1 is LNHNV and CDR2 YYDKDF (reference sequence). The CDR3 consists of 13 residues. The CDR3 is CATSSDRGYEQYF. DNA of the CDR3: TGTGCCACCAGCAGTGACAGGGGATACGAGCAGTACTTC. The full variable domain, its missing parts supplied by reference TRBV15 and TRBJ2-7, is DAMVIQNPRYQVTQFGKPVTLSCSQTLNHNVMYWYQQKSSQAPKLLFHYYDKDFNNEADTPDNFQSRRPNTSFCFLDIRSPGLGDTAMYLCATSSDRGYEQYFGPGTRLTVT.

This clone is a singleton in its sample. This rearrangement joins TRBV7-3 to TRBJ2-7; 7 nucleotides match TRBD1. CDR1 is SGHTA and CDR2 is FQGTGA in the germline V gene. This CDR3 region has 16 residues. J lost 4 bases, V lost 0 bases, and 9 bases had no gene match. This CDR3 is CASSLTGQGETYEQYF. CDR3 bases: TGTGCCAGCAGCTTAACAGGCCAGGGGGAGACGTACGAGCAGTACTTC.

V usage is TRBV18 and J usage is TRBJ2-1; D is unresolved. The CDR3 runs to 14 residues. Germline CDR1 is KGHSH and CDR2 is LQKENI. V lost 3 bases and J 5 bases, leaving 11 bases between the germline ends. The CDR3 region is CASSPSNTDNEQFF. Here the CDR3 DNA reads TGTGCCAGCTCACCGAGCAATACGGACAATGAGCAGTTCTTC. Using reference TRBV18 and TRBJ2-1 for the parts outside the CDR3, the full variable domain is NAGVMQNPRHLVRRRGQEARLRCSPMKGHSHVYWYRQLPEEGLKFMVYLQKENIIDESGMPKERFSAEFPKEGPSILRIQQVVRGDSAAYFCASSPSNTDNEQFFGPGTRLTVL.

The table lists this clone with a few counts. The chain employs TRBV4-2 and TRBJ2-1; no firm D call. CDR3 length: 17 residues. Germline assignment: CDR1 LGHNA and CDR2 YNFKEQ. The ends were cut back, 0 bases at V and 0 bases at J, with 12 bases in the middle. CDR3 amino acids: CASSQDLVSGSYNEQFF. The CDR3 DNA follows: TGTGCCAGCAGCCAAGATCTGGTGAGTGGCTCCTACAATGAGCAGTTCTTC.

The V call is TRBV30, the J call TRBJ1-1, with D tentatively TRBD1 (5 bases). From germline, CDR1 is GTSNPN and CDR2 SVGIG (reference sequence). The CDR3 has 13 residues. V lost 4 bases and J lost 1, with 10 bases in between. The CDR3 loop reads CAWMGQPNTEAFF. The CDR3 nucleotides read TGTGCCTGGATGGGGCAACCGAACACTGAAGCTTTCTTT.

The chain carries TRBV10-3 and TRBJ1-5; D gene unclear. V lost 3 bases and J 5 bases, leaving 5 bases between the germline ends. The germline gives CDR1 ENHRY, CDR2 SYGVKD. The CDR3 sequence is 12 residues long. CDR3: CAISEPDQPQHF. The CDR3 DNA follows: TGTGCCATCAGTGAACCGGATCAGCCCCAGCATTTT.

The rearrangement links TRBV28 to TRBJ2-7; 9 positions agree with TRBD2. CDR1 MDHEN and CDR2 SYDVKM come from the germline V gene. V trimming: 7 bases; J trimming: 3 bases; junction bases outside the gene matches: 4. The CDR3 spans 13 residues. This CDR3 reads CASISSGDYEQYF. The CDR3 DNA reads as TGTGCCAGCATCTCTAGCGGGGACTACGAGCAGTACTTC.

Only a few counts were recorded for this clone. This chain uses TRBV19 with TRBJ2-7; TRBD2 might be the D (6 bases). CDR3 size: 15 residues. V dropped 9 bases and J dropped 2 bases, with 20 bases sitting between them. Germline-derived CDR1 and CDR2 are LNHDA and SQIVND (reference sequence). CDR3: CASTTGVGLTYEQYF. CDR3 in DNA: TGTGCCAGCACTACGGGAGTAGGGCTGACCTACGAGCAGTACTTC.

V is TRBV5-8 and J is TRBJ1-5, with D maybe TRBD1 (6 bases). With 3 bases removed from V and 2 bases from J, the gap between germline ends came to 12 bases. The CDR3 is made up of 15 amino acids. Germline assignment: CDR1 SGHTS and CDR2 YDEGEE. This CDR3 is CASSYRVFGNQPQHF. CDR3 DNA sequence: TGTGCCAGCAGCTACAGGGTCTTCGGCAATCAGCCCCAGCATTTT.

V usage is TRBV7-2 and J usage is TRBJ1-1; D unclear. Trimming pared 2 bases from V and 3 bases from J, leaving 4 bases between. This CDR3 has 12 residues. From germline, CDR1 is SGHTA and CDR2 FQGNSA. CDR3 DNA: TGTGCCAGCAGCTTACGGTACACTGAAGCTTTCTTT. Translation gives CASSLRYTEAFF.

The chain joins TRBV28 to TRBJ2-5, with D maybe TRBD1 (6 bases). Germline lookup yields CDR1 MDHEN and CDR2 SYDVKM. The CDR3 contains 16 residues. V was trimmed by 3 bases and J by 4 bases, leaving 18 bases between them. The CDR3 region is CASSFRDTSYGETQYF. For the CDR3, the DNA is TGTGCCAGCAGTTTCAGGGACACTTCCTATGGAGAGACCCAGTACTTC. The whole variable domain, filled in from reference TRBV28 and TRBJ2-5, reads DVKVTQSSRYLVKRTGEKVFLECVQDMDHENMFWYRQDPGLGLRLIYFSYDVKMKEKGDIPEGYSVSREKKERFSLILESASTNQTSMYLCASSFRDTSYGETQYFGPGTRLLVL.

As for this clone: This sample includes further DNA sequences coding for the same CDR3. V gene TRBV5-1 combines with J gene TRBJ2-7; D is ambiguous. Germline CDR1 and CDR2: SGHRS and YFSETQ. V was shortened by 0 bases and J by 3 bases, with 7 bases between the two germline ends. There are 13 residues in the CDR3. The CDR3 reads CASSLDGLYEQYF. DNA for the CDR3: TGCGCCAGCAGCTTGGACGGTCTCTACGAGCAGTACTTC. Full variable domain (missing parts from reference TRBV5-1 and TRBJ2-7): KAGVTQTPRYLIKTRGQQVTLSCSPISGHRSVSWYQQTPGQGLQFLFEYFSETQRNKGNFPGRFSGRQFSNSRSEMNVSTLELGDSALYLCASSLDGLYEQYFGPGTRLTVT.

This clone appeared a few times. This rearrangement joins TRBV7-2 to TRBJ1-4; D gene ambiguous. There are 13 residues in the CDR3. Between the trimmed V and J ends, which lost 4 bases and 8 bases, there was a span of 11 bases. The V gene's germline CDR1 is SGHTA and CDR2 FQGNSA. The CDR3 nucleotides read TGTGCCAGCAGCTCGGGAGAAACGGAAAAACTGTTTTTT. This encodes CASSSGETEKLFF.

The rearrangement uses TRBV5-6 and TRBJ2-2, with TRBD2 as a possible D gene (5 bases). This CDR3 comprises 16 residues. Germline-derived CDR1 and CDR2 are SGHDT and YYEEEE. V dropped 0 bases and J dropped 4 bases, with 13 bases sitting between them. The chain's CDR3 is CASSLAMGAATGELFF. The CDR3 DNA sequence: TGTGCCAGCAGCTTGGCCATGGGAGCGGCCACCGGGGAGCTGTTTTTT.

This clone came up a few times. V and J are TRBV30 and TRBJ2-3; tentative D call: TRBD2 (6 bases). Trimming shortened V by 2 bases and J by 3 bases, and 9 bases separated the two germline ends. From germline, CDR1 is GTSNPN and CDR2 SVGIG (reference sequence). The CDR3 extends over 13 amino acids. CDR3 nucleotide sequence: TGTGCCTGGAGTCCCAGCGGGACAGATACGCAGTATTTT. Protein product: CAWSPSGTDTQYF.

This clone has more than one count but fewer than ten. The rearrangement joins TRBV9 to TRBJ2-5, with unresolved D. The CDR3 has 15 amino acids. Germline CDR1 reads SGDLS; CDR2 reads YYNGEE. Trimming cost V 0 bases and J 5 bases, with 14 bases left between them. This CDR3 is CASSVVGEERETQYF. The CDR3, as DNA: TGTGCCAGCAGCGTAGTTGGAGAGGAAAGGGAGACCCAGTACTTC.

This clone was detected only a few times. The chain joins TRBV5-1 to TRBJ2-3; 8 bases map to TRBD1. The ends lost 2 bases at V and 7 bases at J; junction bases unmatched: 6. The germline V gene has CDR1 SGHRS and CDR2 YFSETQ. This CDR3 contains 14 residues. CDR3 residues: CASSFQGAPHTQYF. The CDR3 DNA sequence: TGCGCCAGCAGCTTCCAGGGGGCCCCCCATACGCAGTATTTT.

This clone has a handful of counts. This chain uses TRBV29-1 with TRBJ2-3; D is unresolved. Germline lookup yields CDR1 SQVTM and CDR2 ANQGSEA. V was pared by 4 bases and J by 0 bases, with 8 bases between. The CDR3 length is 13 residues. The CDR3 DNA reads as TGCAGCGTTGCCCCCCAAAGCACAGATACGCAGTATTTT. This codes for CSVAPQSTDTQYF.